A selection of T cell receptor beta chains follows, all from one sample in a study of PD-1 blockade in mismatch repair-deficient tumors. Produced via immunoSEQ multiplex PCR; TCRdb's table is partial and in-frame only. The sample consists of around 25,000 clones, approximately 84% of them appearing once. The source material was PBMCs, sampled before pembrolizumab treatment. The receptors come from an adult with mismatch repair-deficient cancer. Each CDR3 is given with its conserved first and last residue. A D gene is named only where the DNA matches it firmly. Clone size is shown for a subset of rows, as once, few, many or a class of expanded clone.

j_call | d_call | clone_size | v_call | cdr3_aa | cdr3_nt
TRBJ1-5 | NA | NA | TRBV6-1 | CASSELGRGSNQPQHF | TGTGCCAGCAGTGAGTTAGGCAGGGGAAGCAATCAGCCCCAGCATTTT
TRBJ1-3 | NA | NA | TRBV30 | CAREVNSGNTIYF | TGTGCCCGGGAGGTGAACTCTGGAAACACCATATATTTT
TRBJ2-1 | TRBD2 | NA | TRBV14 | CASSQEVQLAGGLSYNEQFF | TGTGCCAGCAGCCAAGAGGTACAGCTAGCGGGAGGTCTGTCCTACAATGAGCAGTTCTTC
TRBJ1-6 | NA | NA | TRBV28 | CASSPGTDFPVSSYSPLHF | TGTGCCAGCAGTCCCGGGACTGACTTCCCCGTGAGCAGTTATTCACCCCTCCACTTT
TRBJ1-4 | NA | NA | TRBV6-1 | CASSLDREDEKLFF | TGTGCCAGCAGTTTAGACCGGGAAGATGAAAAACTGTTTTTT
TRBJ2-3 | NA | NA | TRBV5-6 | CASSLVGESTDTQYF | TGTGCCAGCAGCTTAGTTGGAGAGAGCACAGATACGCAGTATTTT
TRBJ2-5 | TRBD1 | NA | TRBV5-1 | CASSWRGTGEETQYF | TGCGCCAGCAGCTGGAGGGGGACAGGGGAAGAGACCCAGTACTTC
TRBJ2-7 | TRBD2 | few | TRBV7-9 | CASSRLAGDYEQYF | TGTGCCAGCAGCCGACTAGCGGGCGACTACGAGCAGTACTTC
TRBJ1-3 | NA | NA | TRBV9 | CASRGSGNTIYF | TGCGCCAGCCGGGGAAGTGGAAACACCATATATTTT
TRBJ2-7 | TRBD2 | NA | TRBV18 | CASSRGLAGEGEQYF | TGTGCCAGCTCCCGGGGACTAGCGGGAGAGGGGGAGCAGTACTTC
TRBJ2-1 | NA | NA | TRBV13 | CASRFGTPGNEQFF | TGTGCCAGCAGGTTCGGGACACCTGGGAATGAGCAGTTCTTC
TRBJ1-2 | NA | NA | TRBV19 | CASRLQGSNYGYTF | TGTGCCAGTAGGCTACAGGGATCTAACTATGGCTACACCTTC
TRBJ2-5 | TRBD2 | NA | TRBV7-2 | CASSYQRGLGETQYF | TGTGCCAGCAGCTACCAGCGGGGTCTAGGGGAGACCCAGTACTTC
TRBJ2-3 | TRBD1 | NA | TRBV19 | CASTHRGLDTDTQYF | TGTGCCAGTACTCACAGGGGGCTGGACACAGATACGCAGTATTTT
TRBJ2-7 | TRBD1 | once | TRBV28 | CASSSAGTGEREQYF | TGTGCCAGCAGTTCCGCCGGGACAGGGGAGCGGGAGCAGTACTTC
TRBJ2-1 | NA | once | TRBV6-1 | CASSGRERNEQFF | TGTGCCAGCAGTGGTCGGGAGAGGAATGAGCAGTTCTTC
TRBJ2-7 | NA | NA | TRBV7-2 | CASTHGGASSYEQYF | TGTGCCAGCACTCACGGCGGGGCAAGCTCCTACGAGCAGTACTTC
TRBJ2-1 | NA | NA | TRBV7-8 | CASSSPWERGGNEQFF | TGTGCCAGCAGCTCCCCTTGGGAGCGAGGAGGAAATGAGCAGTTCTTC
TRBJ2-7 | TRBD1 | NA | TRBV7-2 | CASSPDRGWEQYF | TGTGCCAGCAGCCCAGACAGGGGCTGGGAGCAGTACTTC
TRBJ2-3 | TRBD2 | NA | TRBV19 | CASRVAGRVADTQYF | TGTGCCAGTAGGGTAGCGGGAAGGGTCGCAGATACGCAGTATTTT
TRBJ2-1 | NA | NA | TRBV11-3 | CASSTGTASRGFNEQFF | TGTGCCAGCAGCACCGGGACAGCCTCACGGGGGTTCAATGAGCAGTTCTTC
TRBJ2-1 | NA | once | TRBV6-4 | CASSELPYNEQFF | TGTGCCAGCAGTGAACTCCCTTACAATGAGCAGTTCTTC